Each of the 26 T cell receptor beta chains below was sequenced from the same sample in a study of shared clonotypes between healthy human individuals. This table comes from immunoSEQ multiplex PCR, and its TCRdb copy is limited to in-frame clones, with some not included. Of some 500,000 clones listed, 90% to 97% are singletons. The sample comprised naive CD4+ T cells sorted from blood. Subset in this sample: CD45RA+ positively selected. Receptors originate from a woman aged 25 to 39 in good health.

The V call is TRBV7-9, the J call TRBJ2-7, with D hard to call. With 6 bases removed from V and 3 bases from J, the gap between germline ends came to 18 bases. Germline-derived CDR1 and CDR2 are SEHNR and FQNEAQ (reference sequence). The length of the CDR3 is 15 residues. In DNA form, the CDR3 reads TGTGCCAGCAGACCCGAGGAGACTCCAATCTACGAGCAGTACTTC. It yields the protein CASRPEETPIYEQYF.

CDR3 DNA sequence: TGTGCCAGTAGTAAATCGTGGGGACGTAAGGCGAACACCGGGGAGCTGTTTTTT. Translating it yields CASSKSWGRKANTGELFF. The chain employs TRBV19 and TRBJ2-2; D may correspond to TRBD1 or TRBD2 (5 bases each). The germline CDR1 and CDR2 sequences are LNHDA and SQIVND (reference sequence). V lost 4 bases and J lost 0, with 18 bases in between. The CDR3 spans 18 residues.

This chain connects TRBV2 to TRBJ2-4, with D possibly matching TRBD2 (5 bases). CDR1 SNHLY and CDR2 FYNNEI come from the germline V gene. The CDR3 loop spans 16 amino acids. V shed 8 bases and J shed 1 base, with 18 bases lying between them. CDR3 in amino acids: CASGSKGLEAKNIQYF. The CDR3 DNA reads as TGTGCCAGCGGGAGCAAGGGCCTCGAGGCCAAAAACATTCAGTACTTC. Variable domain in full (rest from reference TRBV2 and TRBJ2-4): EPEVTQTPSHQVTQMGQEVILRCVPISNHLYFYWYRQILGQKVEFLVSFYNNEISEKSEIFDDQFSVERPDGSNFTLKIRSTKLEDSAMYFCASGSKGLEAKNIQYFGAGTRLSVL.

The chain joins TRBV19 to TRBJ1-4; TRBD1 agrees at 9 bases. The CDR3 loop spans 16 amino acids. Germline CDR1 LNHDA, CDR2 SQIVND (reference sequence). The V and J ends lost 3 bases and 5 bases, in that order; junction bases with no gene match: 7. Here the CDR3 DNA reads TGTGCCAGTAGTATGAGGGGGACAGGGCCGAATGAAAAACTGTTTTTT. It is translated as CASSMRGTGPNEKLFF.

The chain has TRBV28 and TRBJ1-2; no clear D gene. This CDR3 comprises 15 residues. Trimming took 5 bases from V and 8 from J, leaving 21 bases between them. CDR1 and CDR2 from the germline V gene are MDHEN and SYDVKM. The CDR3 DNA reads as TGTGCCAGCAGTGCATTACCGGGCTTAGAAGGAGGCTACACCTTC. Protein sequence: CASSALPGLEGGYTF.

The chain's CDR3 is CASSRGFGETQYF. CDR3 DNA: TGTGCCAGCAGCCGGGGTTTCGGAGAGACCCAGTACTTC. The chain uses TRBV6-1 and TRBJ2-5, with D possibly being TRBD2 (5 bases). Trimming cost V 6 bases and J 4 bases, with 12 bases left between them. The CDR3 has 13 residues. Germline CDR1 and CDR2: MNHNS and SASEGT.

The V gene is TRBV5-1, the J gene TRBJ2-7; a weak D match, TRBD1 (6 bases). The CDR3 totals 15 residues. Germline V gives CDR1 SGHRS, CDR2 YFSETQ. V lost 4 bases to trimming and J lost 5 bases, with 19 bases between them. The CDR3 region has the DNA TGCGCCAGCAGCGTCCCCCGGGACATAGGAGACGAGCAGTACTTC. Translation gives CASSVPRDIGDEQYF.

The rearrangement uses TRBV5-1 and TRBJ2-5, with 8 bases that match TRBD1. CDR3 length: 14 amino acids. The germline V gene encodes CDR1 SGHRS and CDR2 YFSETQ. V lost 3 bases to trimming and J lost 5 bases; unmatched junction nucleotides: 6. CDR3 in DNA: TGCGCCAGCAGCTATGGACAGGGACGGGAGACCCAGTACTTC. This gives the protein CASSYGQGRETQYF. The full variable domain, its missing parts supplied by reference TRBV5-1 and TRBJ2-5, is KAGVTQTPRYLIKTRGQQVTLSCSPISGHRSVSWYQQTPGQGLQFLFEYFSETQRNKGNFPGRFSGRQFSNSRSEMNVSTLELGDSALYLCASSYGQGRETQYFGPGTRLLVL.

The chain is built from TRBV27 and TRBJ2-2; D unresolved. The CDR3 has 13 residues. The germline V gene has CDR1 MNHEY and CDR2 SMNVEV (reference sequence). V was pared by 3 bases and J by 3 bases, with 5 bases between. As DNA, the CDR3 is TGTGCCAGCAGTTTCTGGTACACCGGGGAGCTGTTTTTT. Amino acid sequence: CASSFWYTGELFF.

The rearrangement links TRBV4-1 to TRBJ2-4, with unresolved D. In germline, CDR1 is MGHRA, CDR2 YSYEKL. The CDR3 consists of 18 residues. V dropped 3 bases and J dropped 1 base, with 19 bases sitting between them. CDR3 sequence reads: CASSQPGQGWGAKNIQYF. The CDR3 bases are TGCGCCAGCAGCCAGCCGGGCCAAGGTTGGGGTGCCAAAAACATTCAGTACTTC.

This chain uses TRBV18 with TRBJ2-1; no firm D call. V lost 0 bases and J lost 8, with 5 bases in between. The CDR3 sequence is 12 residues long. In germline, CDR1 is KGHSH, CDR2 LQKENI. CDR3 amino acids: CASSPPAHEQFF. In DNA, the CDR3 is TGTGCCAGCTCACCACCGGCCCATGAGCAGTTCTTC.

The CDR3 spells CASSYVAGVTGELFF. CDR3 nucleotide sequence: TGTGCCAGCAGCTATGTGGCGGGAGTAACCGGGGAGCTGTTTTTT. The chain combines TRBV7-6 with TRBJ2-2; TRBD2 matches 7 bases. The germline V gene encodes CDR1 SGHVS and CDR2 FNYEAQ. The J segment lost 5 bases and the V segment lost 4 bases, leaving 7 bases of the junction unmatched. The CDR3 runs to 15 residues.

The chain combines TRBV7-6 with TRBJ2-3; the D is unclear. The V end lost 1 base, the J end lost 4 bases, and 3 bases lay between the germline ends. CDR3 length: 12 residues. CDR1 and CDR2 (germline): SGHVS, FNYEAQ. In DNA form, the CDR3 reads TGTGCCAGCAGCTTAGGCGCAGATACGCAGTATTTT. The encoded protein is CASSLGADTQYF.

This clone is a singleton in its sample. The rearrangement joins TRBV7-2 to TRBJ2-7; 9 nucleotides align to TRBD2. The ends lost 3 bases at V and 6 bases at J; junction bases unmatched: 6. This CDR3 contains 14 residues. The germline V gene has CDR1 SGHTA and CDR2 FQGNSA. CDR3 amino acids: CASSLSSGTSEQYF. CDR3 bases: TGTGCCAGCAGCTTGTCTAGCGGGACCTCCGAGCAGTACTTC.

The V gene is TRBV2, the J gene TRBJ1-1; 7 bases are a match to TRBD1. With 6 bases clipped from V and 6 bases from J, the junction kept 10 bases outside the gene matches. Germline V gives CDR1 SNHLY, CDR2 FYNNEI. There are 14 residues in the CDR3. CDR3: CASSAYRGVSEAFF. The CDR3 nucleotides are TGTGCCAGCAGCGCCTACAGGGGTGTCTCTGAAGCTTTCTTT.

The rearrangement uses TRBV28 and TRBJ2-7; D might be TRBD1 or TRBD2, each matching 5 bases. Germline CDR1 and CDR2: MDHEN and SYDVKM. V was shortened by 8 bases and J by 1 base, with 18 bases between the two germline ends. This CDR3 contains 15 residues. CDR3 nucleotides: TGTGCCAGCGCTCGGGACCGCCGATGGTCCTACGAGCAGTACTTC. This translates into CASARDRRWSYEQYF.

V gene TRBV5-5 combines with J gene TRBJ1-5; D is unclear. Germline lookup yields CDR1 SGHKS and CDR2 YYEKEE (reference sequence). Trimming cost V 1 base and J 0 bases, with 14 bases left between them. This CDR3 has 17 amino acids. The DNA of the CDR3 is TGTGCCAGCAGCTTGTTGTTAACAGCCCATAGCAATCAGCCCCAGCATTTT. Its translation: CASSLLLTAHSNQPQHF.

In the case of this clone: At one boundary the junction diverges from the germline segment, which might be a read error. This chain joins TRBV5-1 and TRBJ1-4; the D is unclear. This CDR3 has 15 amino acids. Germline CDR1 SGHRS, CDR2 YFSETQ. This CDR3 is CASSLEIGRNVKLFF. The CDR3 DNA reads TGCGCCAGCAGCTTGGAGATAGGACGAAATGTAAAACTGTTTTTT.

The V call is TRBV6-1, the J call TRBJ1-1, with D uncertain. The CDR3 is 14 residues long. From germline, CDR1 is MNHNS and CDR2 SASEGT. V lost 7 bases, J lost 2 bases, and 14 bases lay in between. The CDR3 DNA reads as TGTGCCAGCACTTTACAGTTGATAAACACTGAAGCTTTCTTT. This encodes CASTLQLINTEAFF.

This sequence joins TRBV7-2 and TRBJ1-2; TRBD1 agrees at 7 bases. The CDR3 has 14 residues. V shed 4 bases, J shed 8 bases, and the junction held 10 bases outside the gene matches. CDR1 is SGHTA and CDR2 is FQGNSA in the germline V gene. Here the CDR3 reads CASSSPDRVGGYTF. The CDR3 DNA reads TGTGCCAGCAGCTCCCCCGACAGGGTCGGCGGCTACACCTTC.

The rearrangement links TRBV25-1 to TRBJ1-6; TRBD1 aligns across 9 bases. Per the germline V gene, CDR1 is MGHDK and CDR2 is SYGVNS. CDR3 length: 16 amino acids. With 2 bases clipped from V and 10 bases from J, the junction kept 9 bases outside the gene matches. The CDR3 DNA reads TGTGCCAGCAGTGAACTTACCGGGACAGGGCACTCACCCCTCCACTTT. Its protein product is CASSELTGTGHSPLHF.

The rearrangement links TRBV25-1 to TRBJ1-3; tentative D call: TRBD1 (6 bases). V was shortened by 3 bases and J by 4 bases, with 10 bases between the two germline ends. There are 14 residues in the CDR3. Germline CDR1 and CDR2: MGHDK and SYGVNS. The CDR3 reads CASSDRGQGNTIYF. The CDR3 DNA sequence: TGTGCCAGCAGTGATCGGGGGCAAGGAAACACCATATATTTT.

CDR3 protein: CASREGTEAFF. The CDR3 DNA follows: TGTGCCAGCAGGGAAGGAACTGAAGCTTTCTTT. The chain recombines TRBV6-5 with TRBJ1-1; D is unresolved. This CDR3 is 11 amino acids long. Germline V CDR1 and CDR2: MNHEY, SVGAGI. Trimming removed 6 bases at V and 5 bases at J, with 7 bases between.

The chain recombines TRBV6-5 with TRBJ2-1; a possible D gene is TRBD2 (5 bases). This CDR3 is built from 14 residues. Germline V gene lookup returns CDR1 MNHEY and CDR2 SVGAGI. Trimming pared 5 bases from V and 4 bases from J, leaving 12 bases between. DNA of the CDR3: TGTGCCAGCAGTCGCGGACTCAAGTACAATGAGCAGTTCTTC. Amino acids: CASSRGLKYNEQFF.

This clone was recorded once. The chain is built from TRBV6-6 and TRBJ2-4; TRBD1 or TRBD2 may be the D gene (5 bases each). V lost 6 bases and J 8 bases, leaving 14 bases between the germline ends. CDR1 MNHNY and CDR2 SVGAGI come from the germline V gene (reference sequence). The CDR3 has 13 amino acids. CDR3: CASRGIEGYIQYF. The CDR3 DNA reads as TGTGCCAGCAGGGGGATCGAGGGGTACATTCAGTACTTC.

The DNA for the CDR3 is TGTGCCAGTAGTATAGTTTTCCGGCTTGGACTCGAATACATTCAGTACTTC. As protein: CASSIVFRLGLEYIQYF. V and J are TRBV19 and TRBJ2-4; the D gene is possibly TRBD2 (5 bases). The CDR3 extends over 17 amino acids. Germline CDR1 and CDR2: LNHDA and SQIVND (reference sequence). V was trimmed by 1 base and J by 8 bases, leaving 21 bases between them.